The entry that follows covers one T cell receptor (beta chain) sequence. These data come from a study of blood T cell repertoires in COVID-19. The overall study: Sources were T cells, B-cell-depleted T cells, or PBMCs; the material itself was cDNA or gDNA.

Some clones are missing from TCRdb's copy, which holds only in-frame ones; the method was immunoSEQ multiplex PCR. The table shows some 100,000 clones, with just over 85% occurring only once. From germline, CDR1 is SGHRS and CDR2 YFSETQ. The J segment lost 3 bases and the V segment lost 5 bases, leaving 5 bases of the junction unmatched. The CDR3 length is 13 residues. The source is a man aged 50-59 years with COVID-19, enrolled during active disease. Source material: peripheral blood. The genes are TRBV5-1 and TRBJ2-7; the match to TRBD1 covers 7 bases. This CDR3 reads CASSYRQGYEQYF. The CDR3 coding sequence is TGCGCCAGCAGTTATCGACAGGGCTACGAGCAGTACTTC. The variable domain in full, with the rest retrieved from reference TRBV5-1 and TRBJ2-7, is KAGVTQTPRYLIKTRGQQVTLSCSPISGHRSVSWYQQTPGQGLQFLFEYFSETQRNKGNFPGRFSGRQFSNSRSEMNVSTLELGDSALYLCASSYRQGYEQYFGPGTRLTVT.